The TCR beta chain described here comes from a study of shared clonotypes between healthy human individuals. Study-level results: Sampling involved blood alone; tissue repertoires likely differ.

The DNA input per sorted-subset replicate PCR was about 220 ng, corresponding to 25,000 to 35,000 T cell genomes. Sequencing was performed with immunoSEQ multiplex PCR; in TCRdb, only in-frame clones are kept and a portion is missing. This table holds around 700,000 clones, about three quarters found once. There are 13 residues in the CDR3. Losses at the gene ends were 6 bases for V and 1 base for J; bases not matched to a gene: 4. CDR1 is SQVTM, CDR2 ANQGSEA, per germline. Participating donors were healthy, HIV-negative adults free of recent acute infections or vaccinations. Comments on this clone: The antigen is not known.

V usage is TRBV29-1 and J usage is TRBJ2-5; 8 nucleotides line up with TRBD1. This clonotype originated in a woman aged 25 to 39 in good health. Sequencing was done on a sample of memory CD4+ T cells sorted from blood. Described subset: CD45RA-negative fraction. The CDR3 coding sequence is TGCAGCGTCCACGGACAGGGCCAAGAGACCCAGTACTTC. Its protein is CSVHGQGQETQYF.